This passage covers 29 T cell receptor beta chains from one sample sequenced in a study of PD-1 blockade in classical Hodgkin lymphoma. This sample's time point: newly diagnosed, previously untreated cHL patient sample. Sequencing was performed with immunoSEQ multiplex PCR; in TCRdb, only in-frame clones are kept and a portion is missing. The sample comprises approximately 35,000 clones, 90% to 95% of which are singletons, and around 2.5% rests with the top ten. The specimen was peripheral blood mononuclear cells (PBMCs). These receptors originate from a human donor with classical Hodgkin lymphoma.

This chain links TRBV19 with TRBJ1-5; D remains ambiguous. The V end was cut by 3 bases, the J end by 0 bases, with 6 bases between. This CDR3 contains 14 residues. Germline V lookup: CDR1 LNHDA, CDR2 SQIVND (reference sequence). The CDR3: CASSIDHSNQPQHF. CDR3 in DNA: TGTGCCAGTAGTATTGACCATAGCAATCAGCCCCAGCATTTT.

The V call is TRBV14, the J call TRBJ2-5; the match to TRBD1 covers 7 bases. The CDR3 contains 16 residues. V lost 4 bases, J lost 2 bases, and 10 bases stayed unmatched. Germline assignment: CDR1 SGHDN and CDR2 FVKESK. The CDR3 sequence is CASSPRGGLGQETQYF. The DNA for the CDR3 is TGTGCCAGCAGCCCGCGAGGGGGCCTAGGACAAGAGACCCAGTACTTC.

This clone has only one observation. The chain couples TRBV5-4 to TRBJ1-4; the match to TRBD1 covers 7 bases. Losses at the gene ends were 4 bases for V and 7 bases for J; bases not matched to a gene: 7. This CDR3 has 14 residues. Per germline, CDR1 SGHNT and CDR2 YYREEE (reference sequence). CDR3 coding DNA: TGTGCCAGCAGCCTGGACAGGACCTCTGAAAAACTGTTTTTT. Its protein is CASSLDRTSEKLFF.

The gene calls are TRBV18 and TRBJ2-5; D gene uncertain. Germline values: CDR1 KGHSH, CDR2 LQKENI. With 1 base removed from V and 2 bases from J, the gap between germline ends came to 8 bases. CDR3 length: 14 residues. The CDR3 protein is CASSPLTDQETQYF. DNA for the CDR3: TGTGCCAGCTCACCACTAACAGATCAAGAGACCCAGTACTTC.

The chain combines TRBV6-5 with TRBJ1-2; TRBD1 matches 9 bases. The germline V gene has CDR1 MNHEY and CDR2 SVGAGI. There are 15 residues in the CDR3. The trim removed 2 bases at V and 5 bases at J, leaving 6 bases unmatched. The CDR3 here is CASSYRQGVRYGYTF. CDR3 in DNA: TGTGCCAGCAGTTACAGACAGGGGGTTCGGTATGGCTACACCTTC.

The V and J genes are TRBV2 and TRBJ1-1; D unclear. The CDR3 spans 13 residues. CDR1 is SNHLY, CDR2 FYNNEI, per germline. Trimming left V 7 bases short and J 1 base short, with 10 bases between. The CDR3 nucleotides are TGTGCCAGCACCAAGACACAGAACACTGAAGCTTTCTTT. Protein sequence: CASTKTQNTEAFF.

This clone occurred once. The chain links TRBV6-4 to TRBJ1-2; D possibly corresponds to TRBD1 (5 bases). The V gene lost 7 bases and the J gene lost 5 bases, with 14 bases spanning the gap. This CDR3 region has 13 residues. CDR1 and CDR2 (germline): MRHNA, SNTAGT. The CDR3 bases are TGTGCCAGCACTCGGGACTGGGGATATGGCTACACCTTC. This sequence encodes CASTRDWGYGYTF.

The V gene is TRBV2, the J gene TRBJ1-1, with D possibly matching TRBD1 (6 bases). The CDR3 has 13 residues. V lost 3 bases and J lost 6, with 11 bases in between. The V gene's germline CDR1 is SNHLY and CDR2 FYNNEI. This CDR3 is CASSDLEGAEAFF. DNA for the CDR3: TGTGCCAGCAGTGATTTGGAGGGGGCTGAAGCTTTCTTT.

The rearrangement joins TRBV30 to TRBJ2-5; 7 nucleotides agree with TRBD1. Germline lookup yields CDR1 GTSNPN and CDR2 SVGIG (reference sequence). Trimming removed 2 bases from V and 3 bases from J; junction bases left unmatched: 9. The length of the CDR3 is 15 residues. CDR3 DNA sequence: TGTGCCTGGAGTCCAGACAGGGCCTGGGAAGAGACCCAGTACTTC. Residues: CAWSPDRAWEETQYF.

The rearrangement joins TRBV28 to TRBJ2-7; D unresolved. This CDR3 has 11 amino acids. Trimming took off 10 bases at V and 5 bases at J, with 12 bases between the two ends. Per the germline V gene, CDR1 is MDHEN and CDR2 is SYDVKM. The CDR3 DNA follows: TGTGCCACTACGATTGGAGACGAGCAGTACTTC. It translates to CATTIGDEQYF.

V usage is TRBV5-4 and J usage is TRBJ2-6; no definite D call. Trimming took off 3 bases at V and 0 bases at J, with 19 bases between the two ends. The CDR3 loop spans 19 amino acids. Germline values: CDR1 SGHNT, CDR2 YYREEE (reference sequence). The CDR3 sequence: CASSSSTPAKTSGANVLTF. CDR3 in DNA: TGTGCCAGCAGCTCGTCTACGCCTGCGAAAACCTCTGGGGCCAACGTCCTGACTTTC.

The chain has TRBV2 and TRBJ2-7; D is possibly TRBD1 or TRBD2 (6 bases each). V was cut by 8 bases and J by 6 bases, with 11 bases left in between. This CDR3 is 11 amino acids long. CDR1 and CDR2 (germline): SNHLY, FYNNEI. CDR3 DNA: TGTGCCAGCGGTGGGGGGCTCGAGCAGTACTTC. Its protein product is CASGGGLEQYF.

The CDR3 is CAISLGGSSYEQYF. The CDR3 DNA is TGTGCCATCAGCCTCGGGGGCAGCTCCTACGAGCAGTACTTC. The chain recombines TRBV10-3 with TRBJ2-7; either TRBD1 or TRBD2 may fit D (6 bases each). Between the trimmed V and J ends, which lost 6 bases and 0 bases, there was a span of 12 bases. CDR1 and CDR2 (germline): ENHRY, SYGVKD. The CDR3 has 14 amino acids.

The gene calls are TRBV4-2 and TRBJ2-5; TRBD2 aligns across 12 bases. V gave up 3 bases and J gave up 5 bases; unmatched junction bases: 13. Germline V gene lookup returns CDR1 LGHNA and CDR2 YNFKEQ. The CDR3 runs 18 residues. The CDR3 DNA reads as TGTGCCAGCAGCCAGGGGCGGGCTAGCGGGGGGGCGTGGGAGACCCAGTACTTC. Residues: CASSQGRASGGAWETQYF.

The chain joins TRBV6-1 to TRBJ2-7, with 8 bases that match TRBD1. With V trimmed by 5 bases and J by 5 bases, 8 bases remained unmatched. CDR1 MNHNS and CDR2 SASEGT come from the germline V gene. The CDR3 has 14 residues. DNA of the CDR3: TGTGCCAGCAGTCAGGACAGGGTACGAAACGAGCAGTACTTC. Its translation is CASSQDRVRNEQYF.

The V and J genes are TRBV5-4 and TRBJ2-7; 10 bases align to TRBD1. The CDR3 contains 14 residues. The J segment lost 5 bases and the V segment lost 5 bases, leaving 7 bases of the junction unmatched. Per the germline V gene, CDR1 is SGHNT and CDR2 is YYREEE (reference sequence). In nucleotides, the CDR3 is TGTGCCAGCAGACGGACAGGGGGAAGACACGAGCAGTACTTC. Translating gives CASRRTGGRHEQYF.

The chain is built from TRBV7-2 and TRBJ2-1; a weak D match, TRBD2 (5 bases). CDR3 length: 15 amino acids. Trimming removed 3 bases from V and 0 bases from J, with 9 bases in between. Germline lookup yields CDR1 SGHTA and CDR2 FQGNSA. The CDR3 sequence: CASSFRGNSYNEQFF. Here the CDR3 DNA reads TGTGCCAGCAGCTTTCGAGGGAACTCCTACAATGAGCAGTTCTTC.

The chain combines TRBV5-4 with TRBJ1-1, with 7 bases fitting TRBD1. With 1 base clipped from V and 1 base from J, the junction kept 7 bases outside the gene matches. The CDR3 covers 16 residues. Germline-derived CDR1 and CDR2 are SGHNT and YYREEE (reference sequence). In nucleotides, the CDR3 is TGTGCCAGCAGCTTGTTTGATCGGGACAGGAACACTGAAGCTTTCTTT. This gives the protein CASSLFDRDRNTEAFF.

This rearrangement joins TRBV5-1 to TRBJ1-1, with D perhaps TRBD1 (5 bases). This CDR3 region has 15 residues. The germline CDR1 and CDR2 sequences are SGHRS and YFSETQ. V shed 0 bases and J shed 6 bases, with 15 bases lying between them. The CDR3 loop reads CASSLVLGREAEAFF. The DNA of the CDR3 is TGCGCCAGCAGCTTGGTTCTCGGCAGGGAGGCTGAAGCTTTCTTT.

The chain uses TRBV10-3 and TRBJ2-5; D gene uncertain. The germline V and J ends were trimmed by 4 bases and 4 bases, with 4 bases remaining between them. The V gene's germline CDR1 is ENHRY and CDR2 SYGVKD. This CDR3 has 11 amino acids. The CDR3 sequence is CAISAAETQYF. The CDR3 region has the DNA TGTGCCATCAGTGCGGCAGAGACCCAGTACTTC.

This clone was counted a few times. The chain links TRBV28 to TRBJ1-5; D unresolved. Germline V gives CDR1 MDHEN, CDR2 SYDVKM. The CDR3 extends over 17 amino acids. Trimming cost V 6 bases and J 2 bases, with 20 bases left between them. The DNA of the CDR3 is TGTGCCAGCAGGGTTAACGAAGGGTATGAAGGCAATCAGCCCCAGCATTTT. It is translated as CASRVNEGYEGNQPQHF.

The V and J genes are TRBV28 and TRBJ1-1; D not resolved. The germline V and J ends were trimmed by 3 bases and 1 base, with 9 bases remaining between them. The CDR3 is 14 residues long. Per the germline V gene, CDR1 is MDHEN and CDR2 is SYDVKM. CDR3 in DNA: TGTGCCAGCAGTTTTAATCTTCCGAACACTGAAGCTTTCTTT. Its translation: CASSFNLPNTEAFF.

The chain combines TRBV28 with TRBJ1-5; D is unresolved. V lost 8 bases and J 4 bases, leaving 9 bases between the germline ends. Germline V gene sequence: CDR1 MDHEN, CDR2 SYDVKM. This CDR3 is built from 12 residues. CDR3 amino acids: CASAPWNQPQHF. The CDR3 DNA is TGTGCCAGCGCCCCTTGGAATCAGCCCCAGCATTTT.

V is TRBV19 and J is TRBJ1-1, with D perhaps matching TRBD1 (5 bases). CDR3 size: 17 residues. Germline CDR1 is LNHDA and CDR2 is SQIVND (reference sequence). The V end was cut by 6 bases, the J end by 2 bases, with 22 bases between. CDR3 nucleotides: TGTGCCAGTAGGCTTAGTTGGACCAGGGTGATAAACACTGAAGCTTTCTTT. It yields the protein CASRLSWTRVINTEAFF. The variable domain in full, completed from reference TRBV19 and TRBJ1-1, reads DGGITQSPKYLFRKEGQNVTLSCEQNLNHDAMYWYRQDPGQGLRLIYYSQIVNDFQKGDIAEGYSVSREKKESFPLTVTSAQKNPTAFYLCASRLSWTRVINTEAFFGQGTRLTVV.

The chain recombines TRBV19 with TRBJ1-1; D is perhaps TRBD1 (5 bases). Trimming removed 5 bases from V and 1 base from J, with 14 bases in between. The CDR3 contains 15 residues. Germline CDR1 is LNHDA and CDR2 is SQIVND (reference sequence). The chain's CDR3 is CASSPLRQGNTEAFF. CDR3 nucleotide sequence: TGTGCCAGTAGTCCACTGCGGCAGGGGAACACTGAAGCTTTCTTT.

J is TRBJ1-4 and V is TRBV10-1, with TRBD1 matching 7 bases. Losses at the gene ends were 6 bases for V and 8 bases for J; bases not matched to a gene: 6. The CDR3 sequence is 13 residues long. Germline CDR1 reads WNHNN; CDR2 reads SYGVQD (reference sequence). This CDR3 is CASRDRVCEKLFF. Written as DNA, the CDR3 is TGCGCCAGCAGAGACAGGGTTTGCGAAAAACTGTTTTTT.

This sequence joins TRBV19 and TRBJ1-1; D is ambiguous. Germline V gives CDR1 LNHDA, CDR2 SQIVND (reference sequence). Trimming left V 0 bases short and J 6 bases short, with 14 bases between. The CDR3 totals 15 residues. As DNA, the CDR3 is TGTGCCAGTAGTATAGAAATGAGTGGGAGCGCTGAAGCTTTCTTT. Translating gives CASSIEMSGSAEAFF.

V gene TRBV28 combines with J gene TRBJ2-5; 7 bases agree with TRBD1. The CDR3 length is 16 residues. Germline V gene lookup returns CDR1 MDHEN and CDR2 SYDVKM. V dropped 6 bases and J dropped 2; count of bases not matched to a gene: 12. The CDR3 reads CASSPSRDSRQETQYF. Written as DNA, the CDR3 is TGTGCCAGCAGCCCAAGCCGGGACAGCCGGCAAGAGACCCAGTACTTC.

The chain uses TRBV5-5 and TRBJ2-6; 9 bases agree with TRBD1. The CDR3 extends over 17 amino acids. Germline loops: CDR1 SGHKS, CDR2 YYEKEE (reference sequence). J gave up 3 bases and V 4 bases, and 8 bases lay outside the gene matches. The CDR3 sequence is CASSDYRDRVGANVLTF. DNA for the CDR3: TGTGCCAGCAGCGACTACCGGGACAGGGTTGGGGCCAACGTCCTGACTTTC.